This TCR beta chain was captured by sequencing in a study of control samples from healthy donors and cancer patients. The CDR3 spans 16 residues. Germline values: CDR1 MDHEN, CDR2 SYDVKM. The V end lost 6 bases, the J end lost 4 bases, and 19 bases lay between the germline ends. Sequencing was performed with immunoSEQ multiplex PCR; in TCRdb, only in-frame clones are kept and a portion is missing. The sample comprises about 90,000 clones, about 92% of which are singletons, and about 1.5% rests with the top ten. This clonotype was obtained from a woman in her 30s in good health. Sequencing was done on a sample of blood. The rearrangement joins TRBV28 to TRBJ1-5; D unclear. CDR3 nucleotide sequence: TGTGCCAGCAGCGTCGGAGGACCAAGGACTAATCAGCCCCAGCATTTT. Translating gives CASSVGGPRTNQPQHF.